The TCR beta chain under discussion was sequenced for a study of blood T cell repertoires in COVID-19. Study at large: There were acute and convalescent COVID-19 samples, and they came from the United States, Italy and Spain. Sources were T cells, B-cell-depleted T cells, or PBMCs; the material itself was cDNA or gDNA.

This clone was detected once. CDR1 LNHDA and CDR2 SQIVND come from the germline V gene (reference sequence). This CDR3 has 15 amino acids. The V and J ends lost 6 bases and 0 bases, in that order; junction bases with no gene match: 3. Authors' processing steps: Nucleated cell counts were estimated from reference gene primer amplification. TCRdb's copy holds only in-frame clones and misses some; the assay was immunoSEQ multiplex PCR. V and J calls and clone size follow that table, whereas D and trimming were derived from the DNA. This sample carries under 100,000 clones, 89% of them seen once, and the ten largest clones take 8% to 9.5%.

This sequence joins TRBV19 and TRBJ2-7, with 12 bases matching TRBD2. The TCR originated in a man in his fifties or sixties with acute or convalescent COVID-19. The sequencing sample was made of peripheral blood. CDR3 nucleotide sequence: TGTGCCAGTAGGCTAGCGGGGGGGAACTCCTACGAGCAGTACTTC. Encoded protein: CASRLAGGNSYEQYF.